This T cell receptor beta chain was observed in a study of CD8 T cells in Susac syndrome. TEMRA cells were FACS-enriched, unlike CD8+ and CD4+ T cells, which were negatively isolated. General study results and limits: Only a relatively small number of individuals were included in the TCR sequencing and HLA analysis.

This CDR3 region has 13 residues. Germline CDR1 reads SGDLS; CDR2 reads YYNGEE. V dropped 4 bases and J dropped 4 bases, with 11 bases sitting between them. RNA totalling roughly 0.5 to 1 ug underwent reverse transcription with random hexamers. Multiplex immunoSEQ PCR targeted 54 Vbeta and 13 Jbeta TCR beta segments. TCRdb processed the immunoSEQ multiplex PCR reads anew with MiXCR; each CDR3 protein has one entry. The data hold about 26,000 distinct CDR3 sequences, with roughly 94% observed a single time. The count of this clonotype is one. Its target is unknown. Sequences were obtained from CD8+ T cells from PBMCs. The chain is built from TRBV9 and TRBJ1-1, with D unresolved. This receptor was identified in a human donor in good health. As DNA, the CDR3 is TGTGCCAGCAGCCCCGGGGTGGGCACTGAAGCTTTCTTT. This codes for CASSPGVGTEAFF.